This T cell receptor (beta chain) was sequenced during a study of beta chain features in type 1 diabetes. On the study more broadly: The patient and healthy donor groups were comparable for age, gender and cell yields. The study examined about 100 million sorted cells across all samples. Study-wide results and limits: TCRB CDR3s were moderately but significantly shorter in Type 1 diabetes patients in all four CD4+ subsets.

A remark on this clone: Its target is not known.

CDR3 size: 14 residues. Trimming left V 5 bases short and J 4 bases short, with 14 bases between. Germline-derived CDR1 and CDR2 are SEHNR and FQNEAQ (reference sequence). CD45RO/CCR7/CD25/CD127/CD95/CD27 sorting isolated CD4+ naive, central memory, regulatory and stem cell-like memory cells. Expressed TCRB transcripts were sequenced, since all the RNA that had been isolated was reverse transcribed. Only in-frame clones appear in the TCRdb table, and some are missing; sequencing was by immunoSEQ multiplex PCR. Counted here are about 930,000 clones, roughly a sixth occurring once; the ten biggest clones make up 0.02% to 0.03%.

This rearrangement joins TRBV7-9 to TRBJ1-1; D not resolved. Material for sequencing was naive CD4+ T cells from blood. This receptor was identified in a woman aged 18-29 years in good health. CDR3 in DNA: TGTGCCAGCAGCCCAGCCCCGGCGGGCACTGAAGCTTTCTTT. Amino acids: CASSPAPAGTEAFF.